These 25 T cell receptor beta chains originate from one sample sequenced in a study of siplizumab effects on memory and regulatory T cells. The data were produced by immunoSEQ multiplex PCR, yet TCRdb's version contains in-frame clones alone and is incomplete. The sample contains some 70,000 clones, 80% to 90% of which appear only once. The source material was Tregs sorted from blood. The origin of the receptors is a human donor in good health.

V is TRBV7-3 and J is TRBJ2-7; 11 bases are shared with TRBD2. Trimming removed 3 bases from V and 5 bases from J; junction bases left unmatched: 3. CDR3 length equals 14 residues. Germline V lookup: CDR1 SGHTA, CDR2 FQGTGA. The CDR3 DNA is TGTGCCAGCAGCTTGACTAGCGGGATCCACGAGCAGTACTTC. Translation: CASSLTSGIHEQYF.

This sequence joins TRBV7-8 and TRBJ2-7, with 7 bases lining up with TRBD1. This CDR3 is 16 amino acids long. After removal of 5 bases from V and 0 bases from J, the junction contained 10 bases not matched to a gene. CDR1 is SGHVS, CDR2 FQNEAQ, per germline. The CDR3 region is CASSPWTGPSSYEQYF. The CDR3, as DNA: TGTGCCAGCAGCCCATGGACAGGCCCGAGCTCCTACGAGCAGTACTTC.

V usage is TRBV10-3 and J usage is TRBJ1-2; D is unresolved. The CDR3 is made up of 13 amino acids. CDR1 is ENHRY and CDR2 is SYGVKD in the germline V gene. Between the trimmed V and J ends, which lost 4 bases and 2 bases, there was a span of 8 bases. The CDR3 sequence is CAISVQVNYGYTF. CDR3 DNA: TGTGCCATCAGTGTGCAAGTCAACTATGGCTACACCTTC.

J is TRBJ1-2 and V is TRBV6-1, with no clear D. The CDR3 runs 14 residues. With 2 bases removed from V and 4 bases from J, the gap between germline ends came to 11 bases. Germline CDR1 is MNHNS and CDR2 is SASEGT. The CDR3 protein is CASSEMENSYGYTF. In nucleotides, the CDR3 is TGTGCCAGCAGTGAAATGGAGAACAGCTATGGCTACACCTTC.

This rearrangement joins TRBV6-6 to TRBJ2-3, with TRBD2 matching over 9 bases. Germline V gives CDR1 MNHNY, CDR2 SVGAGI (reference sequence). The V segment lost 4 bases and the J segment 2 bases; nucleotides outside the gene matches: 7. The CDR3 is 16 residues long. The CDR3 reads CASSSGLARTTDTQYF. The CDR3 DNA is TGTGCCAGCAGTTCCGGACTAGCGCGGACCACAGATACGCAGTATTTT.

This chain links TRBV19 with TRBJ2-7; D is perhaps TRBD1 or TRBD2 (7 bases each). Germline V lookup: CDR1 LNHDA, CDR2 SQIVND (reference sequence). V dropped 7 bases and J dropped 2 bases, with 15 bases sitting between them. The CDR3 extends over 14 amino acids. CDR3 region: CASTPTGRAYEQYF. In DNA form, the CDR3 reads TGTGCCAGTACTCCGACAGGGAGGGCCTACGAGCAGTACTTC.

The chain recombines TRBV7-9 with TRBJ2-3, with D perhaps TRBD1 (5 bases). In germline, CDR1 is SEHNR, CDR2 FQNEAQ (reference sequence). The V and J ends lost 3 bases and 2 bases respectively, with 9 bases between them. The CDR3 totals 14 residues. DNA of the CDR3: TGTGCCAGCAGCTTCGACAGATTCACAGATACGCAGTATTTT. As protein: CASSFDRFTDTQYF.

V is TRBV7-2 and J is TRBJ2-3; no reliable D call. Trimming stripped 0 bases from V and 4 bases from J, with 8 bases between. This CDR3 comprises 14 residues. Germline CDR1 reads SGHTA; CDR2 reads FQGNSA. The CDR3 DNA sequence: TGTGCCAGCAGCTTAGCGCACTGGGCAGATACGCAGTATTTT. Amino acid sequence: CASSLAHWADTQYF.

J is TRBJ1-1 and V is TRBV19; the match to TRBD1 covers 11 bases. CDR3 length: 19 amino acids. CDR1 is LNHDA and CDR2 is SQIVND in the germline V gene (reference sequence). Germline trimming cut 4 bases from V and 4 bases from J; bases unmatched to any gene: 17. This CDR3 is CASSTGTRTGGFVATEAFF. The CDR3 DNA sequence: TGTGCCAGTAGTACGGGAACGAGGACAGGGGGCTTTGTTGCCACTGAAGCTTTCTTT. The whole variable domain, remainder taken from reference TRBV19 and TRBJ1-1, is DGGITQSPKYLFRKEGQNVTLSCEQNLNHDAMYWYRQDPGQGLRLIYYSQIVNDFQKGDIAEGYSVSREKKESFPLTVTSAQKNPTAFYLCASSTGTRTGGFVATEAFFGQGTRLTVV.

V gene TRBV4-2 combines with J gene TRBJ2-2; D tentatively fits TRBD1 or TRBD2 (5 bases each). Germline lookup yields CDR1 LGHNA and CDR2 YNFKEQ. Between the trimmed V and J ends, which lost 3 bases and 8 bases, there was a span of 13 bases. The CDR3 has 14 amino acids. CDR3 protein: CASSQAGTLGELFF. DNA for the CDR3: TGTGCCAGCAGCCAGGCCGGGACCCTTGGGGAGCTGTTTTTT.

The chain has TRBV5-1 and TRBJ2-1; possible D gene TRBD1, 6 bases. V lost 4 bases, J lost 0 bases, and 23 bases lay in between. In germline, CDR1 is SGHRS, CDR2 YFSETQ. CDR3 length: 19 amino acids. CDR3 loop: CASSPRPGATSSSYNEQFF. Here the CDR3 DNA reads TGCGCCAGCAGCCCGAGGCCAGGGGCTACCTCAAGCTCCTACAATGAGCAGTTCTTC.

The rearrangement joins TRBV29-1 to TRBJ2-5; no firm D call. V was cut by 3 bases and J by 0 bases, with 8 bases left in between. The CDR3 has 13 amino acids. CDR1 is SQVTM, CDR2 ANQGSEA, per germline. In nucleotides, the CDR3 is TGCAGCGTTGAGGTTCAGTACCAAGAGACCCAGTACTTC. As protein: CSVEVQYQETQYF.

The gene calls are TRBV6-6 and TRBJ2-7; D unresolved. Germline assignment: CDR1 MNHNY and CDR2 SVGAGI (reference sequence). The CDR3 runs to 13 residues. With 2 bases removed from V and 3 bases from J, the gap between germline ends came to 8 bases. The CDR3 loop reads CASSYRVGYEQYF. The CDR3 nucleotides read TGTGCCAGCAGTTACCGGGTGGGCTACGAGCAGTACTTC.

Only one count was recorded for this clone. The chain carries TRBV5-4 and TRBJ2-1, with TRBD2 matching over 8 bases. V was clipped by 6 bases and J by 1 base; unmatched bases: 9. Germline loops: CDR1 SGHNT, CDR2 YYREEE (reference sequence). This CDR3 is 16 amino acids long. CDR3 bases: TGTGCCAGCACCCTGGGAGCGGGAGCATCCTACAATGAGCAGTTCTTC. The encoded protein is CASTLGAGASYNEQFF.

The chain uses TRBV4-1 and TRBJ2-7; no clear D. Germline V lookup: CDR1 MGHRA, CDR2 YSYEKL. The CDR3 sequence is 16 residues long. The V and J ends lost 4 bases and 3 bases respectively, with 19 bases between them. The CDR3 sequence: CASSPNRVTHDYEQYF. CDR3 bases: TGCGCCAGCAGCCCGAACAGAGTAACACATGACTACGAGCAGTACTTC.

This clone has a single count. The chain has TRBV4-3 and TRBJ2-7; D ambiguous. V was pared by 2 bases and J by 4 bases, with 15 bases between. This CDR3 has 15 amino acids. In germline, CDR1 is LGHNA, CDR2 YSLEER. The CDR3: CASSQRSDRIYEQYF. In DNA, the CDR3 is TGCGCCAGCAGCCAAAGATCCGATCGTATATACGAGCAGTACTTC.

This clone has more than one count but fewer than ten. V gene TRBV6-5 combines with J gene TRBJ2-1; D is perhaps TRBD2 (5 bases). Trimming shortened V by 5 bases and J by 7 bases, and 15 bases separated the two germline ends. There are 14 residues in the CDR3. CDR1 is MNHEY and CDR2 is SVGAGI in the germline V gene. The CDR3 protein is CASSVGGSGNEQFF. CDR3 nucleotide sequence: TGTGCCAGCAGTGTTGGCGGGTCGGGAAATGAGCAGTTCTTC.

This sequence joins TRBV18 and TRBJ2-3; D unclear. From germline, CDR1 is KGHSH and CDR2 LQKENI. The CDR3 is 12 amino acids. The ends were cut back, 1 base at V and 4 bases at J, with 3 bases in the middle. Written as DNA, the CDR3 is TGTGCCAGCTCACCACGGGCAGATACGCAGTATTTT. This codes for CASSPRADTQYF. Combining the CDR3 with reference TRBV18 and TRBJ2-3 gives the whole variable domain NAGVMQNPRHLVRRRGQEARLRCSPMKGHSHVYWYRQLPEEGLKFMVYLQKENIIDESGMPKERFSAEFPKEGPSILRIQQVVRGDSAAYFCASSPRADTQYFGPGTRLTVL.

The gene calls are TRBV7-2 and TRBJ2-1, with 7 bases fitting TRBD2. The CDR3 is 17 amino acids. The V and J ends lost 5 bases and 4 bases, in that order; junction bases with no gene match: 14. The V gene's germline CDR1 is SGHTA and CDR2 FQGNSA. CDR3 residues: CASSHRLAPPGYNEQFF. The CDR3 DNA is TGTGCCAGCAGCCATAGACTAGCCCCCCCGGGATACAATGAGCAGTTCTTC.

This sequence joins TRBV5-6 and TRBJ1-2; D gene uncertain. Trimming removed 3 bases from V and 7 bases from J, with 10 bases in between. Germline V CDR1 and CDR2: SGHDT, YYEEEE. CDR3 length: 12 residues. The CDR3 sequence is CASSSDLSGYTF. The CDR3, as DNA: TGTGCCAGCAGCTCTGATCTGAGTGGCTACACCTTC.

The chain couples TRBV28 to TRBJ2-5, with unresolved D. Germline V CDR1 and CDR2: MDHEN, SYDVKM. This CDR3 region has 11 residues. The ends were cut back, 4 bases at V and 2 bases at J, with 2 bases in the middle. CDR3 sequence reads: CASSSQETQYF. CDR3 DNA: TGTGCCAGCAGTTCTCAAGAGACCCAGTACTTC.

The CDR3 bases are TGTGCCATCCGGGAGGGGGCTAACACTGAAGCTTTCTTT. Translated, it gives CAIREGANTEAFF. This chain connects TRBV10-3 to TRBJ1-1; 7 nucleotides match TRBD1. CDR3 length: 13 amino acids. Germline CDR1 and CDR2: ENHRY and SYGVKD. After removal of 8 bases from V and 2 bases from J, the junction contained 5 bases not matched to a gene.

This clone was seen ten or more times. This chain joins TRBV20-1 and TRBJ2-5, with TRBD1 matching 7 bases. Per the germline V gene, CDR1 is DFQATT and CDR2 is SNEGSKA (reference sequence). The CDR3 has 11 amino acids. Trimming cost V 6 bases and J 3 bases; bases outside gene matches: 1. CDR3 protein: CSADREETQYF. CDR3 sequence (DNA): TGCAGTGCCGACAGGGAAGAGACCCAGTACTTC.

The chain links TRBV7-9 to TRBJ1-1; D call uncertain. V lost 7 bases and J lost 1, with 7 bases in between. Germline lookup yields CDR1 SEHNR and CDR2 FQNEAQ (reference sequence). This CDR3 region has 12 residues. CDR3 sequence reads: CASKRQNTEAFF. The CDR3 coding sequence is TGTGCCAGCAAAAGACAGAACACTGAAGCTTTCTTT.

The chain employs TRBV6-1 and TRBJ2-1; 13 positions agree with TRBD2. CDR1 and CDR2 (germline): MNHNS, SASEGT. V lost 5 bases, J lost 2 bases, and 0 bases stayed unmatched. This CDR3 is 15 amino acids long. CDR3 in amino acids: CASSTSGGAYNEQFF. The CDR3 DNA sequence: TGTGCCAGCAGTACTAGCGGGGGGGCCTACAATGAGCAGTTCTTC.